This T cell receptor beta chain emerged from a study of OX40 agonist ivuxolimab in advanced cancers. On the study more broadly: Clinicians treated patients with ivuxolimab, an agonistic anti-OX40 (CD134) antibody. Findings and caveats of the study: The work left the antigen specificity of expanded peripheral T cells undetermined. Expanded clones were, on average, more numerous among CD8+ T cells than CD4+. Both CD4+ and CD8+ T cell populations in blood had undergone clonal expansion by week 6 at 0.1 to 3.0 mg/kg.

Sequencing was performed with immunoSEQ multiplex PCR; in TCRdb, only in-frame clones are kept and a portion is missing. The sample has around 69,000 clones, around nine tenths seen once; the top ten hold around 2.6%. The V and J ends lost 3 bases and 10 bases, in that order; junction bases with no gene match: 12. Germline-derived CDR1 and CDR2 are SGHNT and YYREEE (reference sequence). This CDR3 comprises 15 residues. Details on this clone: What it binds is not known.

The V gene is TRBV5-4, the J gene TRBJ2-1; the match to TRBD1 covers 8 bases. This clonotype was obtained from an adult with an advanced solid tumor such as melanoma, head and neck, liver or kidney cancer. The sequences come from CD4+ or CD8+ T cells sorted from blood, collected in a trial of the OX40 agonist ivuxolimab. This CDR3 is CASSSLSSGQGEQFF. CDR3 sequence (DNA): TGTGCCAGCAGCTCACTAAGTAGCGGACAGGGAGAGCAGTTCTTC.